One sample yielded the 31 T cell receptor beta chains listed below, sequenced in a study of blood T cell repertoires in COVID-19. Sequencing used immunoSEQ multiplex PCR; TCRdb keeps in-frame clones, though not all of them. The data contain around 300,000 clones, almost 90% of them singletons. Sequenced input: peripheral blood. These receptors all stem from a woman aged 25 to 45 with COVID-19, enrolled during active disease.

This sequence joins TRBV11-2 and TRBJ1-1; 9 nucleotides align to TRBD1. CDR3 length equals 14 residues. Germline V gives CDR1 SGHAT, CDR2 FQNNGV. J gave up 6 bases and V 5 bases, and 7 bases lay outside the gene matches. CDR3 residues: CASSGGQGESEAFF. In DNA, the CDR3 is TGTGCCAGCAGCGGGGGACAGGGCGAATCTGAAGCTTTCTTT.

Concerning this clone: Given a much more abundant clone one base away, this may be a read error. The rearrangement uses TRBV18 and TRBJ2-1, with 7 bases matching TRBD2. This CDR3 is 12 amino acids long. Trimming took 2 bases from V and 8 from J; bases not matched to a gene: 0. Germline CDR1 reads KGHSH; CDR2 reads LQKENI. DNA for the CDR3: TGTGCCAGCTCACCAACTAGCGATGAGCAGTTCTTC. It translates to CASSPTSDEQFF.

The V call is TRBV5-4, the J call TRBJ1-2; 10 bases fit TRBD1. The V gene's germline CDR1 is SGHNT and CDR2 YYREEE (reference sequence). Trimming at V came to 4 bases and at J to 8 bases, leaving 14 bases not matched to a gene. The CDR3 extends over 16 amino acids. CDR3 sequence reads: CASSPGTGVYVRGYTF. CDR3 nucleotides: TGTGCCAGCAGCCCCGGGACAGGGGTATATGTGCGAGGCTACACCTTC.

This clone was detected only once. This chain links TRBV4-1 with TRBJ1-4; D ambiguous. Looked up from germline, CDR1 is MGHRA and CDR2 is YSYEKL. V lost 1 base to trimming and J lost 3 bases, with 12 bases between them. This CDR3 has 16 amino acids. The DNA of the CDR3 is TGCGCCAGCAGCCAAGGTCGACTCGGGTCTAATGAAAAACTGTTTTTT. It specifies CASSQGRLGSNEKLFF.

The rearrangement links TRBV30 to TRBJ2-5; D gene uncertain. Germline loops: CDR1 GTSNPN, CDR2 SVGIG (reference sequence). The V end was cut by 4 bases, the J end by 5 bases, with 11 bases between. The CDR3 covers 12 residues. The CDR3 spells CAWKPSRETQYF. The CDR3 nucleotides are TGTGCCTGGAAACCCAGCAGGGAGACCCAGTACTTC.

The J gene is TRBJ1-6, the V gene TRBV12-5; no clear D gene. The CDR3 contains 12 residues. With 2 bases removed from V and 14 bases from J, the gap between germline ends came to 10 bases. Germline lookup yields CDR1 LGHNT and CDR2 FRNRAP. For the CDR3, the DNA is TGTGCTAGTGGTTTGTGGCAGAACACCCTCCACTTT. Translated: CASGLWQNTLHF.

V gene TRBV5-1 combines with J gene TRBJ2-7, with D maybe TRBD1 (6 bases). The germline CDR1 and CDR2 sequences are SGHRS and YFSETQ. V was trimmed by 4 bases and J by 11 bases, leaving 13 bases between them. The CDR3 sequence is 11 residues long. The CDR3 nucleotides read TGCGCCAGCAGCAACGCAGGGGAAGAGTACTTC. Amino acids: CASSNAGEEYF.

The chain combines TRBV19 with TRBJ1-1, with a possible D match to TRBD1 (5 bases). Germline lookup yields CDR1 LNHDA and CDR2 SQIVND (reference sequence). CDR3 length equals 13 residues. V lost 5 bases and J lost 0, with 7 bases in between. The CDR3 coding sequence is TGTGCCAGTAGTTTGACAGTGAACACTGAAGCTTTCTTT. Translated, it gives CASSLTVNTEAFF.

J is TRBJ1-5 and V is TRBV2; no clear D gene. Germline V gives CDR1 SNHLY, CDR2 FYNNEI. With 4 bases removed from V and 1 base from J, the gap between germline ends came to 11 bases. This CDR3 is 15 amino acids long. The CDR3 bases are TGTGCCAGCAGTGTGTCTGGGCAGAGCAATCAGCCCCAGCATTTT. This codes for CASSVSGQSNQPQHF.

The chain links TRBV7-5 to TRBJ2-3; the table names TRBD2, a call not compared with the DNA. TRBV7-5 is tagged as a pseudogene. The CDR3 spans 16 residues. CDR3: CVRSPQETSDTDTQYF. The DNA for the CDR3 is TGTGTCAGAAGCCCGCAAGAGACTAGCGACACAGATACGCAGTATTTT.

This sequence joins TRBV28 and TRBJ1-1; maybe TRBD1 (5 bases). The germline V and J ends were trimmed by 4 bases and 1 base, with 10 bases remaining between them. From germline, CDR1 is MDHEN and CDR2 SYDVKM. This CDR3 is built from 14 residues. Here the CDR3 reads CASSSDIPNTEAFF. As DNA, the CDR3 is TGTGCCAGCAGTTCGGACATACCGAACACTGAAGCTTTCTTT.

This clone appeared once. V usage is TRBV3-1 (or the pseudogene TRBV3-2) and J usage is TRBJ2-7, with 11 bases identical to TRBD2. The CDR3 spans 17 residues. Trimming cost V 4 bases and J 5 bases; bases outside gene matches: 13. CDR1 is LGHDT, CDR2 YNNKEL, per germline (reference sequence). This chain's CDR3 is CASSPNLFTSGRHEQYF. The CDR3 DNA sequence: TGTGCCAGCAGCCCAAATCTCTTCACTAGCGGGAGACACGAGCAGTACTTC.

The chain has TRBV9 and TRBJ2-1; 11 bases map to TRBD2. Germline V gene data show CDR1 as SGDLS and CDR2 as YYNGEE. CDR3 size: 17 residues. V was pared by 1 base and J by 4 bases, with 7 bases of the junction left unmatched. DNA for the CDR3: TGTGCCAGCAGCGTAAGTACCGGGACTAGCGGTTACAATGAGCAGTTCTTC. Protein product: CASSVSTGTSGYNEQFF. The full variable domain, its missing parts supplied by reference TRBV9 and TRBJ2-1, is DSGVTQTPKHLITATGQRVTLRCSPRSGDLSVYWYQQSLDQGLQFLIQYYNGEERAKGNILERFSAQQFPDLHSELNLSSLELGDSALYFCASSVSTGTSGYNEQFFGPGTRLTVL.

The CDR3 coding sequence is TGTGCCAGCAGCGTTAGAACGTCTAGCGGGTCGTACCAAGAGACCCAGTACTTC. Amino acids: CASSVRTSSGSYQETQYF. This chain joins TRBV11-2 and TRBJ2-5, with TRBD2 matching 8 bases. V lost 5 bases, J lost 0 bases, and 14 bases stayed unmatched. Germline-derived CDR1 and CDR2 are SGHAT and FQNNGV. The CDR3 contains 18 residues.

The V gene is TRBV2, the J gene TRBJ1-1; perhaps TRBD1 as D (6 bases). CDR3 length: 15 amino acids. With 6 bases removed from V and 1 base from J, the gap between germline ends came to 15 bases. Germline assignment: CDR1 SNHLY and CDR2 FYNNEI. For the CDR3, the DNA is TGTGCCAGCAGGGGGTCCGGGACACCGAACACTGAAGCTTTCTTT. The encoded protein is CASRGSGTPNTEAFF.

The chain has TRBV27 and TRBJ2-7; 7 bases line up with TRBD1. J lost 2 bases, V lost 5 bases, and 6 bases had no gene match. This CDR3 comprises 14 residues. Germline CDR1 and CDR2: MNHEY and SMNVEV (reference sequence). The CDR3 protein is CASSPWTGTYEQYF. The CDR3 DNA reads TGTGCCAGCAGTCCTTGGACAGGCACCTACGAGCAGTACTTC.

The genes are TRBV3-1 (or the pseudogene TRBV3-2) and TRBJ2-1, with D perhaps TRBD2 (6 bases). Trimming shortened V by 4 bases and J by 10 bases, and 14 bases separated the two germline ends. CDR3 length: 13 residues. The germline CDR1 and CDR2 sequences are LGHDT and YNNKEL (reference sequence). CDR3 nucleotide sequence: TGTGCCAGCAGCCGACTGGCGGGGCGCGAGCAGTTCTTC. Amino acid sequence: CASSRLAGREQFF.

This clone was counted many times. Different DNA sequences within this sample yield the same CDR3. V gene TRBV2 combines with J gene TRBJ1-1, with D hard to call. Germline CDR1 SNHLY, CDR2 FYNNEI. The CDR3 has 13 amino acids. V lost 11 bases, J lost 2 bases, and 15 bases lay in between. The chain's CDR3 is CAGWRDLNTEAFF. The CDR3 DNA is TGTGCCGGCTGGAGGGATCTAAACACTGAAGCTTTCTTT.

This sequence joins TRBV3-1 (or the pseudogene TRBV3-2) and TRBJ2-7; 9 positions agree with TRBD1. There are 13 residues in the CDR3. Trimming cost V 8 bases and J 2 bases; bases outside gene matches: 4. Germline V gives CDR1 LGHDT, CDR2 YNNKEL (reference sequence). The CDR3 reads CASCRQGAYEQYF. The CDR3 DNA sequence: TGTGCCAGCTGTAGACAGGGGGCCTACGAGCAGTACTTC.

In its sample, this clone was seen once. V usage is TRBV3-1 (or the pseudogene TRBV3-2) and J usage is TRBJ2-1; 8 bases fit TRBD1. The V segment lost 1 base and the J segment 7 bases; nucleotides outside the gene matches: 6. The CDR3 runs 15 residues. Germline CDR1 LGHDT, CDR2 YNNKEL (reference sequence). CDR3 amino acids: CASSQGQGWFNEQFF. The CDR3 nucleotides are TGTGCCAGCAGCCAAGGACAGGGGTGGTTTAATGAGCAGTTCTTC.

This chain uses TRBV19 with TRBJ2-1; 9 bases fit TRBD2. The CDR3 sequence is 16 residues long. Germline V gives CDR1 LNHDA, CDR2 SQIVND (reference sequence). Unmatched junction bases numbered 11, after V lost 3 bases and J lost 8 bases. The CDR3 protein is CASSIRAGGPIDEQFF. The CDR3 bases are TGTGCCAGTAGTATTAGGGCGGGAGGGCCGATCGATGAGCAGTTCTTC. Full variable domain (rest looked up from reference TRBV19 and TRBJ2-1): DGGITQSPKYLFRKEGQNVTLSCEQNLNHDAMYWYRQDPGQGLRLIYYSQIVNDFQKGDIAEGYSVSREKKESFPLTVTSAQKNPTAFYLCASSIRAGGPIDEQFFGPGTRLTVL.

This clone was seen once. V usage is TRBV28 and J usage is TRBJ2-5; 9 bases align to TRBD1. V shed 5 bases and J 2 bases; nucleotides not matched to a gene: 9. The CDR3 extends over 16 amino acids. Germline lookup yields CDR1 MDHEN and CDR2 SYDVKM. The CDR3 here is CASSPRQGEGQETQYF. In DNA, the CDR3 is TGTGCCAGCAGTCCGAGACAGGGGGAGGGTCAAGAGACCCAGTACTTC.

The chain recombines TRBV5-5 with TRBJ1-6, with no clear D. Per the germline V gene, CDR1 is SGHKS and CDR2 is YYEKEE (reference sequence). The CDR3 runs 15 residues. V lost 0 bases and J 8 bases, leaving 12 bases between the germline ends. CDR3 sequence (DNA): TGTGCCAGCAGCTTGGGCAGAAACCTAGATTCACCCCTCCACTTT. This encodes CASSLGRNLDSPLHF.

This clone was seen just once. The chain couples TRBV9 to TRBJ2-3; 13 bases match TRBD2. This CDR3 is 14 amino acids long. V lost 7 bases and J lost 5; bases outside the gene matches: 4. Per the germline V gene, CDR1 is SGDLS and CDR2 is YYNGEE. The CDR3 loop reads CASGTSGEGDTQYF. The CDR3 DNA reads TGTGCCAGCGGGACTAGCGGGGAAGGAGATACGCAGTATTTT. The variable domain in full, with the rest retrieved from reference TRBV9 and TRBJ2-3, is DSGVTQTPKHLITATGQRVTLRCSPRSGDLSVYWYQQSLDQGLQFLIQYYNGEERAKGNILERFSAQQFPDLHSELNLSSLELGDSALYFCASGTSGEGDTQYFGPGTRLTVL.

J is TRBJ1-4 and V is TRBV30; tentative D call: TRBD1 (6 bases). Germline assignment: CDR1 GTSNPN and CDR2 SVGIG (reference sequence). Deletions cut 3 bases from V and 7 bases from J, with 12 bases between. The CDR3 covers 13 residues. The CDR3 sequence: CAWSLQGVEKLFF. The DNA for the CDR3 is TGTGCCTGGAGCTTACAGGGAGTTGAAAAACTGTTTTTT.

The chain employs TRBV5-1 and TRBJ2-1, with 12 bases aligning to TRBD2. Unmatched junction bases numbered 9, after V lost 0 bases and J lost 8 bases. CDR1 SGHRS and CDR2 YFSETQ come from the germline V gene. This CDR3 has 17 residues. The CDR3 protein is CASSLASRTSGMDEQFF. The DNA of the CDR3 is TGCGCCAGCAGCTTGGCGTCCAGGACTAGCGGGATGGATGAGCAGTTCTTC. Full variable domain (rest looked up from reference TRBV5-1 and TRBJ2-1): KAGVTQTPRYLIKTRGQQVTLSCSPISGHRSVSWYQQTPGQGLQFLFEYFSETQRNKGNFPGRFSGRQFSNSRSEMNVSTLELGDSALYLCASSLASRTSGMDEQFFGPGTRLTVL.

The J gene is TRBJ2-1, the V gene TRBV7-2; 10 bases match TRBD2. Looked up from germline, CDR1 is SGHTA and CDR2 is FQGNSA. V shed 1 base, J shed 9 bases, and the junction held 12 bases outside the gene matches. The CDR3 runs 17 residues. This CDR3 reads CASSLVVSSGSRGEQFF. The CDR3 DNA is TGTGCCAGCAGCTTAGTAGTCTCTAGCGGGAGTAGGGGTGAGCAGTTCTTC.

The chain joins TRBV7-9 to TRBJ1-3; 7 bases are a match to TRBD1. This CDR3 region has 17 residues. Trimming took 2 bases from V and 3 from J; bases not matched to a gene: 10. Looked up from germline, CDR1 is SEHNR and CDR2 is FQNEAQ (reference sequence). The CDR3 protein is CASSLISGDSFGNTIYF. CDR3 coding DNA: TGTGCCAGCAGCTTAATCTCTGGGGACAGCTTTGGAAACACCATATATTTT.

V usage is TRBV6-5 and J usage is TRBJ2-1; 7 bases match TRBD1. CDR1 is MNHEY, CDR2 SVGAGI, per germline. Trimming at V came to 0 bases and at J to 8 bases, leaving 7 bases not matched to a gene. This CDR3 comprises 15 residues. The CDR3 is CASSYSGTASDEQFF. The DNA for the CDR3 is TGTGCCAGCAGTTACTCCGGGACAGCGTCCGATGAGCAGTTCTTC.

The chain uses TRBV5-6 and TRBJ1-2; no definite D call. V was shortened by 4 bases and J by 7 bases, with 26 bases between the two germline ends. The CDR3 is 17 residues long. The germline V gene encodes CDR1 SGHDT and CDR2 YYEEEE. CDR3 protein: CASSDPRSESRFGGYTF. CDR3 nucleotides: TGTGCCAGCAGCGACCCGAGGAGCGAGTCCCGCTTTGGTGGCTACACCTTC.

The J gene is TRBJ2-1, the V gene TRBV5-8, with D possibly TRBD2 on 5 matching bases. CDR3 size: 16 residues. V was trimmed by 4 bases and J by 0 bases, leaving 14 bases between them. The germline CDR1 and CDR2 sequences are SGHTS and YDEGEE. The CDR3 nucleotides read TGTGCCAGCAGCCCCCGTATTACTAGCTCCTACAATGAGCAGTTCTTC. This gives the protein CASSPRITSSYNEQFF.